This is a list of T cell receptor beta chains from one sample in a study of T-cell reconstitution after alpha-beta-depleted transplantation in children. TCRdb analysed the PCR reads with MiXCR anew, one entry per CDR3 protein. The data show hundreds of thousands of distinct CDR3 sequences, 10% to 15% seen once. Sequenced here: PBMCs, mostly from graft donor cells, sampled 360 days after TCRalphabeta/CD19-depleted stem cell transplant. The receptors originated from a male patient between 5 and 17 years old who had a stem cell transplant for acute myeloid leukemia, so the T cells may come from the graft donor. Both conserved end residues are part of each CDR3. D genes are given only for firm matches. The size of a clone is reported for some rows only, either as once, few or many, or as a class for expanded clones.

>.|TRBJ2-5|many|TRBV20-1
TGCAGTGCTAGGACAGGAACCGAGACCCAGTACTTC
CSARTGTETQYF
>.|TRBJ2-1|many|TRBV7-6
TGTGCCAGCAGCTCGGGACGGACGGACAATGAGCAGTTCTTC
CASSSGRTDNEQFF
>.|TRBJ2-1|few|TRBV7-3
TGTGCCAGCAGCAGGGGATCAGGCCCCAGTGAGCAGTTCTTC
CASSRGSGPSEQFF
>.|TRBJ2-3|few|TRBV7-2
TGTGCCAGCATCAGAGCAGCGGGTGGCACAGATACGCAGTATTTT
CASIRAAGGTDTQYF
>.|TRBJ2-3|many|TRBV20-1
TGCAGTGCGCAACTAGACTCTAGCACAGATACGCAGTATTTT
CSAQLDSSTDTQYF
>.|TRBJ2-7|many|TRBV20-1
TGCAGTGCTAGGCCCAGGGGATCCTACGAGCAGTACTTC
CSARPRGSYEQYF
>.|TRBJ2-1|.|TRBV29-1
TGCAGCGCGTCTAGACTTTACAATGAGCAGTTCTTC
CSASRLYNEQFF
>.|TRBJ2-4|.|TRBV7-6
TGTGCCAGCAGCTTAGGTTTGAGCCAGGGGCCAGGTATAGCCAAAAACATTCAGTACTTC
CASSLGLSQGPGIAKNIQYF
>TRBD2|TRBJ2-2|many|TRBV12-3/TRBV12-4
TGTGCCAGCAGTTTAAGTCTTAGCGGGGGGAACACCGGGGAGCTGTTTTTT
CASSLSLSGGNTGELFF
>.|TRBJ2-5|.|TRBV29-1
TGCAGTGGTGCCCCAGGGGACGAGACCCAGTACTTC
CSGAPGDETQYF
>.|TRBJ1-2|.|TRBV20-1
TGCAGTGCTGGCAGAACAGGATTTTATGGCTACACCTTC
CSAGRTGFYGYTF
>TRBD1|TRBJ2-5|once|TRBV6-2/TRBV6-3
TGTGCCAGCACCCTACAGGGGACGGAGACCCAGTACTTC
CASTLQGTETQYF
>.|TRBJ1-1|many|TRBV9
TGTGCCAGCAGCCTTGGGCCTCGGGGCGCTGAAGCTTTCTTT
CASSLGPRGAEAFF
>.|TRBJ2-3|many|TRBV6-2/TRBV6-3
TGTGCCAGCACCCCCTCGTTATGGGACAGTAAGAGCGGGAACAAGGCAGATACGCAGTATTTT
CASTPSLWDSKSGNKADTQYF
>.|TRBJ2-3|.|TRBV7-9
TGTGCCAGCAGCTTATTGGTCGGGAGAGCTGCAGATACGCAGTATTTT
CASSLLVGRAADTQYF
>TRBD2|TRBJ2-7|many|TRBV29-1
TGCAGCGTGGGACTAGCGGGAGGTGGGAGGCAGTACTTC
CSVGLAGGGRQYF
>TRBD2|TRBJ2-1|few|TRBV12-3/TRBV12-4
TGTGCCAGCAGTTTGGAGTTAGCGGGAGTGGGTGGTGAGCAGTTCTTC
CASSLELAGVGGEQFF
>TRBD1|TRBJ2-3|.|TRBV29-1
TGCAGCGTTGAAGATCGGGGGGACAGGGTGGCAGATACGCAGTATTTT
CSVEDRGDRVADTQYF
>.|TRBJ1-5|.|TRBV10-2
TGCGCCAGCAGTCCTTGGACAGATTATAGCAATCAGCCCCAGCATTTT
CASSPWTDYSNQPQHF
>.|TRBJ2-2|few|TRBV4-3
TGCGCCAGCAGCCAAGAAGTCAGGGGAACCGGGGAGCTGTTTTTT
CASSQEVRGTGELFF
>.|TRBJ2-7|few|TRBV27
TGTGCCAGCAGGAGGGAGTTCGGGACGATGTACGAGCAGTACTTC
CASRREFGTMYEQYF
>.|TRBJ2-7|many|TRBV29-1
TGCAGCGTTGATAAGGGGGGACACTCCTACGAGCAGTACTTC
CSVDKGGHSYEQYF
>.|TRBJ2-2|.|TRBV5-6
TGTGCCAGCCGCAGGGTTGTAGACACCGGGGAGCTGTTTTTT
CASRRVVDTGELFF
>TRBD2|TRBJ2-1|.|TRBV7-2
TGTGCCAGCAGCTTAGCGCCCGGGAGGGCCCTCTCCGAGCAGTTCTTC
CASSLAPGRALSEQFF
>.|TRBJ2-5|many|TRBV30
TGTGCCTGGAGTCCCGGAGAGACCCAGTACTTC
CAWSPGETQYF
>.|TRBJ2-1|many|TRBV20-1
TGCAGTGCTAGAGCCCCCGATTACAATGAGCAGTTCTTC
CSARAPDYNEQFF
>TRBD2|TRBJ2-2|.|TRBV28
TGTGCCAGCAGTTTCCACCCCCTGAGCGGGAGGCCGGGCGGGGAGCTGTTTTTT
CASSFHPLSGRPGGELFF
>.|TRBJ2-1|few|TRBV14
TGTGCCAGCAGCCTCCCCGCAACGCCGGGACAGGGGCTAGCGGGATCCTACAATGAGCAGTTCTTC
CASSLPATPGQGLAGSYNEQFF
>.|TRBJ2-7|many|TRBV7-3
TGTGCCAGCAGCTTAGGAGCGGCATCCCCCTACGAGCAGTACTTC
CASSLGAASPYEQYF